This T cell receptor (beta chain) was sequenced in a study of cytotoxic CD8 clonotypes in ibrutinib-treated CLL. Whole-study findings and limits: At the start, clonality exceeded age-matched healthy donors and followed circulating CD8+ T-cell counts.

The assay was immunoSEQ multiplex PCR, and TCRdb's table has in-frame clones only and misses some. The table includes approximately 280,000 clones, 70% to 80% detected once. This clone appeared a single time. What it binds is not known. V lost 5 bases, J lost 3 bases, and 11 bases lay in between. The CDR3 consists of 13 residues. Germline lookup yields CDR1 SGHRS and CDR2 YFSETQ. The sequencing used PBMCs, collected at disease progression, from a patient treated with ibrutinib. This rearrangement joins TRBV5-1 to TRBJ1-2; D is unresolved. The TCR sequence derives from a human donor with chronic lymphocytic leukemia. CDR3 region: CASRHGRDYGYTF. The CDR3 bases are TGCGCCAGCAGGCACGGGAGGGACTATGGCTACACCTTC.